The 8 T cell receptor beta chains given below trace back to one sample, sequenced in a study of type 1 regulatory T cells. No antigen has been assigned to these receptors. TCRdb called the reads again in MiXCR, with one record for every CDR3 protein. Among 60,000 to 70,000 distinct CDR3 sequences listed, approximately 50% were seen once. Sample: cultured non-Tr1 T cells, either the whole culture or a sorted T cell fraction (not recorded which). These receptors were obtained from a human donor in good health.

About this clonotype: The junction and the germline gene differ at one end; a read error may be behind it. This CDR3 reads CSVRVADSTDTQYF. The CDR3 DNA reads TGCAGTGTTAGAGTAGCAGACAGCACAGATACGCAGTATTTT. The V gene is TRBV20-1, the J gene TRBJ2-3; D gene ambiguous. The CDR3 contains 14 residues. CDR1 is DFQATT and CDR2 is SNEGSKA in the germline V gene (reference sequence).

This rearrangement joins TRBV20-1 to TRBJ2-7; D unresolved. Trimming pared 4 bases from V and 7 bases from J, leaving 14 bases between. Germline-derived CDR1 and CDR2 are DFQATT and SNEGSKA (reference sequence). CDR3 size: 12 residues. CDR3 in amino acids: CSAKGKLGEQYF. The CDR3 DNA reads as TGCAGTGCTAAAGGAAAGTTGGGGGAGCAGTACTTC.

The V call is TRBV20-1, the J call TRBJ1-5, with D perhaps TRBD1 (5 bases). The ends were cut back, 3 bases at V and 2 bases at J, with 14 bases in the middle. The CDR3 loop spans 15 amino acids. Germline CDR1 DFQATT, CDR2 SNEGSKA (reference sequence). CDR3 amino acids: CSASRLGGGNQPQHF. Written as DNA, the CDR3 is TGCAGTGCTAGTCGGCTGGGGGGGGGCAATCAGCCCCAGCATTTT.

The V and J genes are TRBV5-6 and TRBJ2-1; 10 bases align to TRBD1. The V gene end was trimmed by 4 bases and the J gene end by 2 bases; junction bases not matched to a gene: 18. Germline lookup yields CDR1 SGHDT and CDR2 YYEEEE. This CDR3 region has 20 residues. The CDR3 bases are TGTGCCAGCAGCACAAACCGGGACAGGGGACTTAGTTGGACCTACAATGAGCAGTTCTTC. Amino acid sequence: CASSTNRDRGLSWTYNEQFF.

This chain uses TRBV2 with TRBJ2-4, with D tentatively TRBD2 (5 bases). CDR1 SNHLY and CDR2 FYNNEI come from the germline V gene. Trimming cost V 8 bases and J 0 bases, with 8 bases left between them. This CDR3 is 13 amino acids long. The CDR3 coding sequence is TGTGCCAGCGGAGGACTAGCCAAAAACATTCAGTACTTC. Its translation: CASGGLAKNIQYF.

This chain uses TRBV7-9 with TRBJ2-3; TRBD2 matches 13 bases. The CDR3 has 15 residues. Germline CDR1 and CDR2: SEHNR and FQNEAQ (reference sequence). Losses at the gene ends were 11 bases for V and 2 bases for J; bases not matched to a gene: 7. CDR3 in DNA: TGTGCCCTCGAGGGGACTAGCGGGACCACAGATACGCAGTATTTT. This translates into CALEGTSGTTDTQYF.

The chain couples TRBV9 to TRBJ1-1; D is possibly TRBD1 (6 bases). V was pared by 2 bases and J by 1 base, with 12 bases between. The germline V gene has CDR1 SGDLS and CDR2 YYNGEE. This CDR3 region has 15 residues. The CDR3 DNA reads as TGTGCCAGCAGCGTCACCCCGGACAGGAACACTGAAGCTTTCTTT. It specifies CASSVTPDRNTEAFF. The variable domain in full, with the rest retrieved from reference TRBV9 and TRBJ1-1, is DSGVTQTPKHLITATGQRVTLRCSPRSGDLSVYWYQQSLDQGLQFLIQYYNGEERAKGNILERFSAQQFPDLHSELNLSSLELGDSALYFCASSVTPDRNTEAFFGQGTRLTVV.

The chain has TRBV6-1 and TRBJ1-2; unclear D gene. CDR1 and CDR2 from the germline V gene are MNHNS and SASEGT. The V end was cut by 2 bases, the J end by 6 bases, with 7 bases between. The CDR3 has 12 amino acids. CDR3 loop: CASSERRDGYTF. The CDR3 bases are TGTGCCAGCAGTGAACGGAGGGATGGCTACACCTTC.